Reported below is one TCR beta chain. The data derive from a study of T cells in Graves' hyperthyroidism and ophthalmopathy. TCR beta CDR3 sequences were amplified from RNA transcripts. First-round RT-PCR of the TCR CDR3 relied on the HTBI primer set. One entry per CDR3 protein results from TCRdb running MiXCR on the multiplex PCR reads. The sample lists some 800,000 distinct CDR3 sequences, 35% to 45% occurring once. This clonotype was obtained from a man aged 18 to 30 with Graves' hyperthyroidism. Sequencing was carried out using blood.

In DNA, the CDR3 is TGTGCCATCAGTGCGGACAGGGCTGGGGCCAACGTCCTGACTTTC. Residues: CAISADRAGANVLTF. The rearrangement uses TRBV10-3 and TRBJ2-6; 8 nucleotides match TRBD1. The CDR3 consists of 15 residues. V gave up 4 bases and J gave up 2 bases; unmatched junction bases: 1. Looked up from germline, CDR1 is ENHRY and CDR2 is SYGVKD.